This T cell receptor (beta chain) was documented in a study of T cell changes during pregnancy in multiple sclerosis. V was pared by 1 base and J by 2 bases, with 19 bases between. Germline CDR1 and CDR2: SGHTS and YDEGEE. The CDR3 contains 18 residues. The count of this clone is one. Clones were read by immunoSEQ multiplex PCR, and TCRdb kept only the in-frame ones, dropping some. This sample has tens of thousands of clones; 85% to 95% occur once, and the top ten carry approximately 0.93%. The clonotype was recovered from a female donor with multiple sclerosis, enrolled in a pregnancy study. The source was peripheral blood, collected in the first trimester of pregnancy. V and J are TRBV5-8 and TRBJ1-5, with a weak D call TRBD1 (5 bases). The CDR3 DNA sequence: TGTGCCAGCAGCTTGCTGGGGGGTTCGAGCCCGGGCAATCAGCCCCAGCATTTT. It encodes CASSLLGGSSPGNQPQHF.